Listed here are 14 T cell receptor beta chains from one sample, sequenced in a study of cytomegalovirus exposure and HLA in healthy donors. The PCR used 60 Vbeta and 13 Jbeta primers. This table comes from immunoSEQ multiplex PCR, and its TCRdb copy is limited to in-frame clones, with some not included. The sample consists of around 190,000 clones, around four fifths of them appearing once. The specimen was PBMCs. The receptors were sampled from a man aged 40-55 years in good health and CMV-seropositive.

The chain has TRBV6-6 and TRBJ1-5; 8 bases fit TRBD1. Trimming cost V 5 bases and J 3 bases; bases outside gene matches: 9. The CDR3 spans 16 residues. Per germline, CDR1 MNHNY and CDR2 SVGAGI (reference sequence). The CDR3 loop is CASSNTGTGLNQPQHF. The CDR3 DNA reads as TGTGCCAGCAGTAATACCGGGACAGGCCTCAATCAGCCCCAGCATTTT.

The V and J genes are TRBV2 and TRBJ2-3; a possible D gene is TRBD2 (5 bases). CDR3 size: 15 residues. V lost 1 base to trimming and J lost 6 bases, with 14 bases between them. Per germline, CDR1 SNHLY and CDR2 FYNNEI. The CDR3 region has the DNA TGTGCCAGCAGTGAAGTTGTGACTTCGGGGGATACGCAGTATTTT. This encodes CASSEVVTSGDTQYF.

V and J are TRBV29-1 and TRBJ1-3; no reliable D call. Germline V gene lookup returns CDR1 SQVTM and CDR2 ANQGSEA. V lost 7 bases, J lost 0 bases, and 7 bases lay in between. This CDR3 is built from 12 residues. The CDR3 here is CSGGPSGNTIYF. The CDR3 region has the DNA TGCAGCGGTGGCCCCTCTGGAAACACCATATATTTT.

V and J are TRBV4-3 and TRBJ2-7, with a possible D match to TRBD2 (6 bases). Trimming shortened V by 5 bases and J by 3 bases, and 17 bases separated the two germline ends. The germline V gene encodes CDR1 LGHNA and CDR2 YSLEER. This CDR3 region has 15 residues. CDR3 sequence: CASSSGTGAVYEQYF. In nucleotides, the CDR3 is TGCGCCAGCAGCTCCGGGACGGGAGCGGTCTACGAGCAGTACTTC.

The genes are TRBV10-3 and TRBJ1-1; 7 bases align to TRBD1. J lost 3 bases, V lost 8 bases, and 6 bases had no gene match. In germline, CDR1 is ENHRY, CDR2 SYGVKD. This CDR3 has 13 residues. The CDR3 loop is CAISRQGDTEAFF. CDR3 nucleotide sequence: TGTGCCATCTCGAGACAGGGTGACACTGAAGCTTTCTTT.

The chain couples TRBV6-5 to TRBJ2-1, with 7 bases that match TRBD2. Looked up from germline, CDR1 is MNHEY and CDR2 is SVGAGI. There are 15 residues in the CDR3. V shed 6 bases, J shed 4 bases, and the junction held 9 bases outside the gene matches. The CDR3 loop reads CASRSSGGKYNEQFF. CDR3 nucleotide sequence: TGTGCCAGCAGATCTAGCGGAGGGAAGTACAATGAGCAGTTCTTC.

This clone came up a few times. The CDR3 loop is CASSAGTSGMQETQYF. CDR3 DNA sequence: TGTGCCAGCAGCGCGGGGACTAGCGGGATGCAAGAGACCCAGTACTTC. The chain has TRBV9 and TRBJ2-5; 13 bases map to TRBD2. CDR3 length: 16 amino acids. The germline CDR1 and CDR2 sequences are SGDLS and YYNGEE. V gave up 3 bases and J gave up 2 bases; unmatched junction bases: 4.

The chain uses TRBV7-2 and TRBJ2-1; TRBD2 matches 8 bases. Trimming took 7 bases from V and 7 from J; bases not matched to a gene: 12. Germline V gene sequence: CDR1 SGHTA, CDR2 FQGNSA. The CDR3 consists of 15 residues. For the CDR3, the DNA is TGTGCCAGCACTCCCGGGGGGGTATCTGATAATGAGCAGTTCTTC. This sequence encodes CASTPGGVSDNEQFF.

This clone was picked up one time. Here the CDR3 reads CSVVPSGQGLLSGSYEQYF. CDR3 nucleotides: TGCAGCGTCGTACCGTCGGGACAGGGTCTTCTATCGGGATCCTACGAGCAGTACTTC. This chain uses TRBV29-1 with TRBJ2-7; 9 bases fit TRBD1. Germline V gene lookup returns CDR1 SQVTM and CDR2 ANQGSEA. CDR3 length: 19 amino acids. V shed 6 bases and J 1 base; nucleotides not matched to a gene: 22.

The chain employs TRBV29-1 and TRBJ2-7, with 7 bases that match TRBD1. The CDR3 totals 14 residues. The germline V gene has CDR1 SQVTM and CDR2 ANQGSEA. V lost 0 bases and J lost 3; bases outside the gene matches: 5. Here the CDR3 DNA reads TGCAGCGTTGAAGATCGAGCAGGGGGCTACGAGCAGTACTTC. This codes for CSVEDRAGGYEQYF.

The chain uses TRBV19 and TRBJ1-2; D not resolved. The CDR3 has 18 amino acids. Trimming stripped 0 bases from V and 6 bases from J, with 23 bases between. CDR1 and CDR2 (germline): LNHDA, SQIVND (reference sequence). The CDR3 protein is CASSIDAAAGSGGDGYTF. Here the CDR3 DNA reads TGTGCCAGTAGTATAGACGCTGCGGCGGGAAGTGGCGGGGATGGCTACACCTTC.

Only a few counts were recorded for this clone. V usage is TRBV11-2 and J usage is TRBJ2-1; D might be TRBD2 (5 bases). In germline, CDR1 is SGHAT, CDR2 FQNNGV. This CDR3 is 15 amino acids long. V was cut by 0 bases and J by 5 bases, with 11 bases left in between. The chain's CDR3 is CASSLENRGNNEQFF. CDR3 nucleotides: TGTGCCAGCAGCTTAGAGAACAGAGGGAACAATGAGCAGTTCTTC.

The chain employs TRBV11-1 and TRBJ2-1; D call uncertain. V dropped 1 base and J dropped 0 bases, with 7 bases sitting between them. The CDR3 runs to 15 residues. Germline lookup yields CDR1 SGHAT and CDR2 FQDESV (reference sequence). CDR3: CASSLDPSSYNEQFF. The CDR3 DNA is TGTGCCAGCAGCTTAGACCCGAGCTCCTACAATGAGCAGTTCTTC.

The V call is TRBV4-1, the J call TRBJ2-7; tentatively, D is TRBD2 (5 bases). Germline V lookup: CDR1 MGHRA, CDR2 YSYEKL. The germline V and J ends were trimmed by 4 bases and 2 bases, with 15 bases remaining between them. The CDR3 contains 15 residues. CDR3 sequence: CASSPRDNPPYEQYF. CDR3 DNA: TGCGCCAGCAGCCCGAGGGATAACCCGCCCTACGAGCAGTACTTC.